The source of this T cell receptor (beta chain) is a study of high-grade serous ovarian cancer treatment subgroups. Overall study context: On average, approximately 15,000 reads and thousands of unique TCR beta rearrangements were obtained per sample. General observations from the study: Same-patient tumor repertoires overlapped at roughly 0.095 to 0.85; different patients barely overlapped. TCR relatedness rose with neoantigen level and trended with mutation load.

Details on this clone: Its antigen is still unknown.

Tumor samples were taken before definitive surgery or chemotherapy. Trimming cost V 7 bases and J 6 bases; bases outside gene matches: 8. This CDR3 comprises 14 residues. The V gene's germline CDR1 is MNHEY and CDR2 SMNVEV (reference sequence). Libraries were prepared by immunoSEQ multiplex PCR; TCRdb keeps only in-frame clonotypes and omits some of them. The sample carries about 4,900 clones, more than 60% recorded once. The chain joins TRBV27 to TRBJ2-1; 8 nucleotides align to TRBD2. The clonotype comes from a human donor with high-grade serous ovarian cancer. Sample: tumor tissue. The DNA for the CDR3 is TGTGCCAGCAACGGACTAGCCGCCGGCAATGAGCAGTTCTTC. Translated, it gives CASNGLAAGNEQFF.